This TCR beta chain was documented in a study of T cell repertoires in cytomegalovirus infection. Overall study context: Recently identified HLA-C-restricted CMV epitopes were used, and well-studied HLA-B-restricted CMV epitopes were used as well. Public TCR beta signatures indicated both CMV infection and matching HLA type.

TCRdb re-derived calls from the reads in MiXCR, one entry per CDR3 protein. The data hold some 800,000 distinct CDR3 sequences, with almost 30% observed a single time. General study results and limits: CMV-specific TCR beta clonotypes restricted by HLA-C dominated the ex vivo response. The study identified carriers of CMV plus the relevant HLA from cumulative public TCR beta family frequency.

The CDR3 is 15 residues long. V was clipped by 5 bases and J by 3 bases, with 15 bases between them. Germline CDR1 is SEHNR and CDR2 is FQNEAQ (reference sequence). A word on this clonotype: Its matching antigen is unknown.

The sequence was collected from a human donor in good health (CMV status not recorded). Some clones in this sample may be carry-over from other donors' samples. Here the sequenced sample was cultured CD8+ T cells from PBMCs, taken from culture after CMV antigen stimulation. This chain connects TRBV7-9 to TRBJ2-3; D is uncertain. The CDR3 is CASSLKKGRTDTQYF. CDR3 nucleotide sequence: TGTGCCAGCAGCCTAAAAAAGGGCCGTACAGATACGCAGTATTTT.